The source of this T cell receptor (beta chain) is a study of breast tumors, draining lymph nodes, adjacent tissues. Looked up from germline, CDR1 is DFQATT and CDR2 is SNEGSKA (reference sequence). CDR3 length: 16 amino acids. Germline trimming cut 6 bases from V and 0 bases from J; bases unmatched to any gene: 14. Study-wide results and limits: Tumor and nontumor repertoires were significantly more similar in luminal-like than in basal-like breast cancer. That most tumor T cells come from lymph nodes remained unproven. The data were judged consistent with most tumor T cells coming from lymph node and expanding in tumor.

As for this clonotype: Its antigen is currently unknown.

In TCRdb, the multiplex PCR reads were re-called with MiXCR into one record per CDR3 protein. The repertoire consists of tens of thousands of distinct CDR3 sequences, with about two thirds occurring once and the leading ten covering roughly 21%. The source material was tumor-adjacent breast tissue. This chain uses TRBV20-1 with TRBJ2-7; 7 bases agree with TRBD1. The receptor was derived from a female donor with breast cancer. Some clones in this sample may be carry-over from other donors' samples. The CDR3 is CSAPSRQGNSSYEQYF. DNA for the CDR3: TGCAGTGCGCCGTCCCGACAGGGAAACAGCTCCTACGAGCAGTACTTC.